The source of this TCR beta chain is a study of metastatic and nonmetastatic thyroid tumors. Study as a whole: Both malignant and benign thyroid patients supplied peripheral blood and tumor or nodule tissue samples, across which the repertoires of these patients were then compared. General observations from the study: Malignant thyroid tumors reportedly exceeded benign nodules significantly in TCR beta diversity, with the difference appearing in blood and tumor.

This clone was found many times. Its specificity is unknown. Treatment of any kind had been given to no patient before thyroid surgery. How the authors handled the data: The authors used CDR3 differences across clinicopathological groups to build a distant-metastasis classifier for papillary thyroid cancer. TCRdb reprocessed the PCR reads via MiXCR. TCRdb's processing, not the authors', yielded these V and J calls. Of about 39,000 clones in the sample, approximately 16% were seen once. Sequencing was done on a sample of blood. The sequence came from a female donor with papillary thyroid cancer or a benign thyroid nodule (not recorded which). Some clones in this sample may be carry-over from other donors' samples.

CDR3 residues: CASSYREQVYEQYF. The CDR3 DNA reads as TGTGCCAGCAGTTACCGGGAACAGGTCTACGAGCAGTACTTC. The gene calls are TRBV6-2 or TRBV6-3 and TRBJ2-7; the D call may be TRBD1 or TRBD2 (5 bases each). Germline V CDR1 and CDR2: MNHEY, SVGEGT. The CDR3 has 14 residues. With 2 bases removed from V and 3 bases from J, the gap between germline ends came to 11 bases.